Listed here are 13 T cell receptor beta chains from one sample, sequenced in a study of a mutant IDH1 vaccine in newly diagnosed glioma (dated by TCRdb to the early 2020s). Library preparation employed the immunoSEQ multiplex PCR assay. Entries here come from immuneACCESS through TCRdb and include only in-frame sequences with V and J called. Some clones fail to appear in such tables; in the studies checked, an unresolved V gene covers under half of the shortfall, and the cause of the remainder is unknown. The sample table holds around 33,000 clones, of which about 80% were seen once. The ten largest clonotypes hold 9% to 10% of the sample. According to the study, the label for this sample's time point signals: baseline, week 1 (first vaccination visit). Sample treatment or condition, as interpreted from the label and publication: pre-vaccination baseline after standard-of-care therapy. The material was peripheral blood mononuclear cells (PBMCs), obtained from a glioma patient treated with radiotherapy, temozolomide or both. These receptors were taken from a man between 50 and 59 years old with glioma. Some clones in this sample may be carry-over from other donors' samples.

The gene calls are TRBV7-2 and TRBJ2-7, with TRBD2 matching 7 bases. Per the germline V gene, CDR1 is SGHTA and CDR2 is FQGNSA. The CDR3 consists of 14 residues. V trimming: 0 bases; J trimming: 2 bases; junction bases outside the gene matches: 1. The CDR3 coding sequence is TGTGCCAGCAGCTTAGCGCGGGGGACCTACGAGCAGTACTTC. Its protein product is CASSLARGTYEQYF.

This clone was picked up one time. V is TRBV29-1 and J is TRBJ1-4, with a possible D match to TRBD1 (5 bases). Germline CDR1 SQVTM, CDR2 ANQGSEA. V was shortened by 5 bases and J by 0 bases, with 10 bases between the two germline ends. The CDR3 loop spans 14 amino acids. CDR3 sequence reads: CSVLWGATNEKLFF. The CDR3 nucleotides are TGCAGCGTTCTCTGGGGGGCAACTAATGAAAAACTGTTTTTT.

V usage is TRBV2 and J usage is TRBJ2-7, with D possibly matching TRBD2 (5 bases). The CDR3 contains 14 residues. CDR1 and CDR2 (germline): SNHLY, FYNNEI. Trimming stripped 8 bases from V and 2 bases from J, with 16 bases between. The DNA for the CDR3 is TGTGCCAGCCTTCGGGGAGAGATCCCCTACGAGCAGTACTTC. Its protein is CASLRGEIPYEQYF.

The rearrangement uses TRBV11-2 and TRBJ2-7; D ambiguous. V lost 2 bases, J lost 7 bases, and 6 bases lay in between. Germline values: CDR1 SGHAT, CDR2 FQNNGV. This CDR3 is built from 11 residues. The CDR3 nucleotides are TGTGCCAGCAGCTTAATGGGGGAGCAGTACTTC. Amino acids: CASSLMGEQYF.

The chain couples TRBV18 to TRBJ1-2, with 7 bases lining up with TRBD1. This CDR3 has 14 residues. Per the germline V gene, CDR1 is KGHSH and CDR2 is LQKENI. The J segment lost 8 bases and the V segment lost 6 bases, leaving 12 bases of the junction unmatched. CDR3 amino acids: CASSRDRDEQGYTF. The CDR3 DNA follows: TGTGCCAGCTCCCGCGACAGGGACGAACAGGGCTACACCTTC.

The CDR3 coding sequence is TGCAGTGCTAGATACGGCTACGAGCAGTACTTC. This gives the protein CSARYGYEQYF. The V gene is TRBV20-1, the J gene TRBJ2-7; D ambiguous. CDR1 and CDR2 from the germline V gene are DFQATT and SNEGSKA (reference sequence). This CDR3 comprises 11 residues. V shed 2 bases and J shed 3 bases, with 5 bases lying between them.

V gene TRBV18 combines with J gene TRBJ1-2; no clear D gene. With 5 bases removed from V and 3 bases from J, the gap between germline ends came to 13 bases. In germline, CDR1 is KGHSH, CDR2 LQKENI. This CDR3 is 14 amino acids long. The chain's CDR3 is CASSTQSGDYGYTF. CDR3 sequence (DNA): TGTGCCAGCTCAACACAGTCCGGGGACTATGGCTACACCTTC.

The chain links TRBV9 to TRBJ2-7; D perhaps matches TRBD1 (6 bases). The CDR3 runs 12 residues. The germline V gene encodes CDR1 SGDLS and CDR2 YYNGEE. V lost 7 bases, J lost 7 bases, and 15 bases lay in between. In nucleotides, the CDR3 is TGTGCCAGCGGGGGCGGATGGGGAGAGCAGTACTTC. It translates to CASGGGWGEQYF.

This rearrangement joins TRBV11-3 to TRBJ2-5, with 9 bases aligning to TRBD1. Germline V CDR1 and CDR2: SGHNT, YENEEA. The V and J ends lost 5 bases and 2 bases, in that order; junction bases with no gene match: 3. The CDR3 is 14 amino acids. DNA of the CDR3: TGTGCCAGCAGCCGGGACAGGGTACAAGAGACCCAGTACTTC. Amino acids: CASSRDRVQETQYF.

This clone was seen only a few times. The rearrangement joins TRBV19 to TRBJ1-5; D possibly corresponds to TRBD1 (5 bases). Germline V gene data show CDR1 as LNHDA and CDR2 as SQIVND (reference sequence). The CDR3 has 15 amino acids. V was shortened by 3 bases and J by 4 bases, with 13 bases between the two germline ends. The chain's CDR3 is CASSIGQYGNQPQHF. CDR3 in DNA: TGTGCCAGTAGTATCGGACAATATGGGAATCAGCCCCAGCATTTT.

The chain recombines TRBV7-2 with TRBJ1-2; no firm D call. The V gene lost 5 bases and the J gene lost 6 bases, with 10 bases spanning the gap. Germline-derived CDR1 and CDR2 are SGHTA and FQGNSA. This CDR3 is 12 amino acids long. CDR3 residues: CASSVPRNGYTF. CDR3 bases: TGTGCCAGCAGCGTACCCAGGAATGGCTACACCTTC. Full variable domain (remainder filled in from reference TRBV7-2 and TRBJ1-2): GAGVSQSPSNKVTEKGKDVELRCDPISGHTALYWYRQSLGQGLEFLIYFQGNSAPDKSGLPSDRFSAERTGGSVSTLTIQRTQQEDSAVYLCASSVPRNGYTFGSGTRLTVV.

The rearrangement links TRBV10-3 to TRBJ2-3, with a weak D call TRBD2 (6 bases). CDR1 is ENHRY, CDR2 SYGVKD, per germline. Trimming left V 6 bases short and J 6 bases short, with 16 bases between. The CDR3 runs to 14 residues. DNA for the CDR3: TGTGCCATCAGGGACTATTTGGTTCCCGATACGCAGTATTTT. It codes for CAIRDYLVPDTQYF.

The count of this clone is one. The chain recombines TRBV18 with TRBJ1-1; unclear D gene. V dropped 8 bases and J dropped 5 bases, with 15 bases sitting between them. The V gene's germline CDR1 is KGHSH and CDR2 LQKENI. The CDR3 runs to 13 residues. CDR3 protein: CASKPGRLTEAFF. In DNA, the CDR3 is TGTGCCAGCAAACCCGGCAGGTTGACTGAAGCTTTCTTT.